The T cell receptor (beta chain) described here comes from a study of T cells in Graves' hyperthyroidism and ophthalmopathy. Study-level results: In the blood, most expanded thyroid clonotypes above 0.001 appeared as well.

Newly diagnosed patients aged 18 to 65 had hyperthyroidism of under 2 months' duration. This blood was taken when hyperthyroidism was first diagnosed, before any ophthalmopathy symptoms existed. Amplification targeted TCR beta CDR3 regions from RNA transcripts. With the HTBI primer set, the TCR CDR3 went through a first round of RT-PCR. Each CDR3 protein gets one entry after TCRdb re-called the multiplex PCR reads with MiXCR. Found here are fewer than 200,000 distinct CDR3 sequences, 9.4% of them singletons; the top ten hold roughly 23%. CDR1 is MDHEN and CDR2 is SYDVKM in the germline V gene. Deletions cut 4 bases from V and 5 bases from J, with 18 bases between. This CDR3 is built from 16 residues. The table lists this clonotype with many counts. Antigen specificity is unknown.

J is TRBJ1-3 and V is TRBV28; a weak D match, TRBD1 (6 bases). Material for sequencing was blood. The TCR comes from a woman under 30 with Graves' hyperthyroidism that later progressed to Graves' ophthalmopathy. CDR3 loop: CASSYSYGTNRNTIYF. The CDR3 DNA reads TGTGCCAGCAGTTACAGCTACGGGACAAATAGAAACACCATATATTTT.